The 32 T cell receptor beta chains below come from one sample, sequenced in a study of blood T cell repertoires in COVID-19. Assay: immunoSEQ multiplex PCR; the TCRdb copy retains only in-frame clones and omits some. The data show tens of thousands of clones, with approximately 90% seen just once and roughly 2% held by the top ten. The specimen sequenced was peripheral blood. The receptors were sampled from a man aged 50-60 years with active COVID-19.

This clone has just a few counts. This rearrangement joins TRBV10-3 to TRBJ2-1, with 7 bases that match TRBD2. V shed 7 bases and J 4 bases; nucleotides not matched to a gene: 7. From germline, CDR1 is ENHRY and CDR2 SYGVKD. The CDR3 has 14 residues. The CDR3 bases are TGTGCCATCACGGCGGGAGAGGGATACAATGAGCAGTTCTTC. Translating gives CAITAGEGYNEQFF.

V is TRBV19 and J is TRBJ2-2, with D perhaps TRBD2 (6 bases). Trimming took off 1 base at V and 6 bases at J, with 9 bases between the two ends. CDR1 and CDR2 from the germline V gene are LNHDA and SQIVND (reference sequence). This CDR3 comprises 14 residues. The CDR3 region has the DNA TGTGCCAGTAGTATAGGGAGGGCAGCCGGGGAGCTGTTTTTT. Protein: CASSIGRAAGELFF.

The gene calls are TRBV6-5 and TRBJ2-7; a weak D match, TRBD2 (5 bases). The CDR3 extends over 14 amino acids. Per germline, CDR1 MNHEY and CDR2 SVGAGI. V lost 7 bases to trimming and J lost 0 bases, with 13 bases between them. CDR3 bases: TGTGCCAGCACCTTGGACTCTAGCTCCTACGAGCAGTACTTC. Its protein is CASTLDSSSYEQYF.

The gene calls are TRBV6-5 and TRBJ2-1, with D maybe TRBD1 (6 bases). CDR3 length equals 13 residues. V was clipped by 3 bases and J by 12 bases, with 15 bases between them. The V gene's germline CDR1 is MNHEY and CDR2 SVGAGI. The CDR3 here is CASSYNGGTGQFF. The CDR3 bases are TGTGCCAGCAGTTATAATGGGGGCACAGGGCAGTTCTTC.

The J gene is TRBJ1-1, the V gene TRBV5-1, with 12 bases that match TRBD1. The V gene's germline CDR1 is SGHRS and CDR2 YFSETQ. The CDR3 runs to 16 residues. Germline trimming cut 6 bases from V and 4 bases from J; bases unmatched to any gene: 10. The CDR3 here is CASTPGQGAIVTEAFF. The CDR3 region has the DNA TGCGCCAGCACCCCGGGACAGGGGGCGATAGTCACTGAAGCTTTCTTT.

The chain couples TRBV5-4 to TRBJ1-2, with TRBD1 matching over 9 bases. The CDR3 sequence is 16 residues long. V trimming: 2 bases; J trimming: 1 base; junction bases outside the gene matches: 6. Germline CDR1 and CDR2: SGHNT and YYREEE (reference sequence). CDR3 region: CASSLPGTGSNYGYTF. CDR3 coding DNA: TGTGCCAGCAGCTTACCCGGGACAGGGAGTAACTATGGCTACACCTTC.

The chain employs TRBV5-5 and TRBJ1-1; weak D call: TRBD1 (5 bases). Deletions cut 2 bases from V and 11 bases from J, with 13 bases between. CDR1 and CDR2 (germline): SGHKS, YYEKEE (reference sequence). The CDR3 has 12 residues. The CDR3 reads CASSLWGELAFF. The CDR3 nucleotides are TGTGCCAGCAGCTTATGGGGGGAGTTGGCTTTCTTT.

The chain uses TRBV7-9 and TRBJ2-3, with 8 bases identical to TRBD2. V shed 5 bases and J 2 bases; nucleotides not matched to a gene: 6. This CDR3 has 15 residues. Germline CDR1 is SEHNR and CDR2 is FQNEAQ (reference sequence). Written as DNA, the CDR3 is TGTGCCAGCAGCCGTAGCGGGGCCAACACAGATACGCAGTATTTT. Translated: CASSRSGANTDTQYF.

The chain couples TRBV5-1 to TRBJ2-5; D might be TRBD1 (6 bases). Looked up from germline, CDR1 is SGHRS and CDR2 is YFSETQ. This CDR3 has 14 amino acids. The V and J ends lost 6 bases and 3 bases respectively, with 15 bases between them. The CDR3 protein is CASKQGAPEETQYF. In nucleotides, the CDR3 is TGCGCCAGCAAACAGGGCGCGCCTGAAGAGACCCAGTACTTC.

V usage is TRBV6-5 and J usage is TRBJ2-7; TRBD1 matches 8 bases. J gave up 3 bases and V 2 bases, and 3 bases lay outside the gene matches. This CDR3 comprises 14 residues. Germline assignment: CDR1 MNHEY and CDR2 SVGAGI. The CDR3 DNA reads TGTGCCAGCAGTTACGGGGACAGGAACTACGAGCAGTACTTC. It specifies CASSYGDRNYEQYF.

CDR3 bases: TGCGCCAGCAGCCAAGATCTCAGGGGAGAAGGGTCACCCCTCCACTTT. Protein product: CASSQDLRGEGSPLHF. V usage is TRBV4-3 and J usage is TRBJ1-6, with TRBD1 as a possible D gene (6 bases). V lost 0 bases, J lost 10 bases, and 16 bases lay in between. Per germline, CDR1 LGHNA and CDR2 YSLEER. The CDR3 sequence is 16 residues long.

Here the CDR3 DNA reads TGTGCCAGCAGCCGGAGTTCGGCCATCAACACCGGGGAGCTGTTTTTT. Amino acid sequence: CASSRSSAINTGELFF. The rearrangement links TRBV9 to TRBJ2-2, with D unclear. Germline loops: CDR1 SGDLS, CDR2 YYNGEE. The CDR3 length is 16 residues. V was trimmed by 4 bases and J by 2 bases, leaving 15 bases between them.

The chain couples TRBV27 to TRBJ1-6, with no clear D. In germline, CDR1 is MNHEY, CDR2 SMNVEV (reference sequence). V lost 3 bases and J lost 7, with 10 bases in between. The CDR3 contains 14 residues. The CDR3 sequence is CASSFAGSNSPLHF. For the CDR3, the DNA is TGTGCCAGCAGTTTCGCGGGGTCCAATTCACCCCTCCACTTT.

J is TRBJ2-3 and V is TRBV11-2, with 10 bases matching TRBD2. This CDR3 has 16 residues. Germline V gene data show CDR1 as SGHAT and CDR2 as FQNNGV. The trim removed 4 bases at V and 2 bases at J, leaving 6 bases unmatched. The CDR3 reads CASSYPSGGLTDTQYF. The DNA of the CDR3 is TGTGCCAGCAGCTACCCTAGCGGGGGCCTCACAGATACGCAGTATTTT.

The V gene is TRBV5-8, the J gene TRBJ1-1, with D possibly TRBD1 on 5 matching bases. This CDR3 region has 14 residues. In germline, CDR1 is SGHTS, CDR2 YDEGEE. V was trimmed by 9 bases and J by 0 bases, leaving 15 bases between them. The CDR3: CAIRFRGMNTEAFF. The CDR3 DNA reads TGTGCCATTCGCTTTAGGGGAATGAACACTGAAGCTTTCTTT.

V is TRBV6-5 and J is TRBJ1-1; 10 bases agree with TRBD1. Germline V gene sequence: CDR1 MNHEY, CDR2 SVGAGI. V dropped 5 bases and J dropped 5; count of bases not matched to a gene: 8. The CDR3 contains 15 residues. The CDR3 coding sequence is TGTGCCAGCAGTCCGCTGACAGGGGGCGGGACTGAAGCTTTCTTT. Encoded protein: CASSPLTGGGTEAFF.

The V and J genes are TRBV5-1 and TRBJ1-2; 7 bases fit TRBD1. V lost 4 bases, J lost 0 bases, and 3 bases stayed unmatched. The CDR3 extends over 14 amino acids. Germline loops: CDR1 SGHRS, CDR2 YFSETQ. CDR3 nucleotides: TGCGCCAGCAGCAGGGACAGTGCTAACTATGGCTACACCTTC. This translates into CASSRDSANYGYTF.

This clone was recorded only once. The chain uses TRBV20-1 and TRBJ2-1; D gene uncertain. V was clipped by 3 bases and J by 5 bases, with 8 bases between them. This CDR3 has 12 amino acids. Germline V CDR1 and CDR2: DFQATT, SNEGSKA (reference sequence). The chain's CDR3 is CSASIRDNEQFF. CDR3 nucleotides: TGCAGTGCTAGTATCCGGGACAATGAGCAGTTCTTC.

The chain uses TRBV2 and TRBJ1-4; 8 bases match TRBD1. Germline CDR1 is SNHLY and CDR2 is FYNNEI. This CDR3 has 16 amino acids. V lost 5 bases and J lost 3; bases outside the gene matches: 8. CDR3 in DNA: TGTGCCAGCAGTCACGGACAGGGTGTTGCTAATGAAAAACTGTTTTTT. It encodes CASSHGQGVANEKLFF.

The chain uses TRBV19 and TRBJ2-7; the D gene is possibly TRBD2 (6 bases). The CDR3 sequence is 13 residues long. V was trimmed by 5 bases and J by 2 bases, leaving 10 bases between them. Germline loops: CDR1 LNHDA, CDR2 SQIVND (reference sequence). The CDR3 coding sequence is TGTGCCAGTAGTCCCACGGGAGCCTACGAGCAGTACTTC. Residues: CASSPTGAYEQYF.

This chain connects TRBV10-2 to TRBJ1-5, with D maybe TRBD1 (6 bases). Trimming shortened V by 0 bases and J by 4 bases, and 10 bases separated the two germline ends. This CDR3 is 15 amino acids long. Germline V gene lookup returns CDR1 WSHSY and CDR2 SAAADI. The CDR3 nucleotides read TGCGCCAGCAGTGAGTCCTACAGGGCTAATCAGCCCCAGCATTTT. Translated: CASSESYRANQPQHF.

The genes are TRBV5-4 and TRBJ2-7, with 7 bases fitting TRBD1. Germline V lookup: CDR1 SGHNT, CDR2 YYREEE (reference sequence). The junction had 5 bases not matched to a gene; V was cut back by 0 bases and J by 2 bases. The CDR3 spans 15 residues. The CDR3 region has the DNA TGTGCCAGCAGCTTGGCCATTGGACAGGCCTACGAGCAGTACTTC. This sequence encodes CASSLAIGQAYEQYF.

This chain joins TRBV5-4 and TRBJ2-7, with 9 bases lining up with TRBD2. The CDR3 consists of 16 residues. J lost 3 bases, V lost 0 bases, and 7 bases had no gene match. CDR1 is SGHNT and CDR2 is YYREEE in the germline V gene (reference sequence). The CDR3 DNA reads as TGTGCCAGCAGCTTGGGTGGAGCGGGGGGAAACTACGAGCAGTACTTC. Protein product: CASSLGGAGGNYEQYF.

The V gene is TRBV18, the J gene TRBJ1-2; perhaps TRBD1 as D (6 bases). This CDR3 is built from 16 residues. The V gene lost 3 bases and the J gene lost 5 bases, with 19 bases spanning the gap. Germline CDR1 KGHSH, CDR2 LQKENI. The CDR3, as DNA: TGTGCCAGCTCACCTAAGCTTTCCGGGACACCTTATGGCTACACCTTC. The encoded protein is CASSPKLSGTPYGYTF.

This clone was observed a few times. The V and J genes are TRBV5-1 and TRBJ2-7, with 8 bases identical to TRBD1. The CDR3 runs 15 residues. V was clipped by 4 bases and J by 7 bases; unmatched bases: 13. Germline V lookup: CDR1 SGHRS, CDR2 YFSETQ. The DNA of the CDR3 is TGCGCCAGCAGCGGGACCGGGACAGGACAAAGTGAGCAGTACTTC. Its translation: CASSGTGTGQSEQYF.

The gene calls are TRBV5-4 and TRBJ2-3; TRBD2 aligns across 14 bases. The V segment lost 6 bases and the J segment 4 bases; nucleotides outside the gene matches: 7. This CDR3 contains 16 residues. The germline CDR1 and CDR2 sequences are SGHNT and YYREEE (reference sequence). Written as DNA, the CDR3 is TGTGCCAGCACCAGACTAGCGGGGGGGAGGGCAGATACGCAGTATTTT. It yields the protein CASTRLAGGRADTQYF.

This clone was seen more than once but under ten times. The chain joins TRBV5-1 to TRBJ2-2; tentatively, D is TRBD1 (6 bases). Germline loops: CDR1 SGHRS, CDR2 YFSETQ. V lost 0 bases, J lost 4 bases, and 10 bases lay in between. This CDR3 has 15 residues. The CDR3 coding sequence is TGCGCCAGCAGCTTGGAACAGGGTGGCACCGGGGAGCTGTTTTTT. It is translated as CASSLEQGGTGELFF.

The chain uses TRBV7-3 and TRBJ2-1, with 8 positions matching TRBD2. The germline V gene encodes CDR1 SGHTA and CDR2 FQGTGA. V lost 2 bases, J lost 5 bases, and 5 bases stayed unmatched. CDR3 size: 15 residues. CDR3 nucleotides: TGTGCCAGCAGCTTAGGAGGTAGCGGGGACAATGAGCAGTTCTTC. Amino acids: CASSLGGSGDNEQFF. The full variable domain, with the rest looked up from reference TRBV7-3 and TRBJ2-1, is GAGVSQTPSNKVTEKGKYVELRCDPISGHTALYWYRQSLGQGPEFLIYFQGTGAADDSGLPNDRFFAVRPEGSVSTLKIQRTERGDSAVYLCASSLGGSGDNEQFFGPGTRLTVL.

The genes are TRBV7-9 and TRBJ2-6; 9 bases are a match to TRBD1. The junction had 6 bases not matched to a gene; V was cut back by 5 bases and J by 1 base. The CDR3 runs 17 residues. Germline V gene lookup returns CDR1 SEHNR and CDR2 FQNEAQ (reference sequence). CDR3 DNA: TGTGCCAGCAGCCCGGGACAGGGAGGATCTGGGGCCAACGTCCTGACTTTC. Translation gives CASSPGQGGSGANVLTF.

This clone was detected only a few times. The gene calls are TRBV7-9 and TRBJ2-6, with D possibly matching TRBD1 (6 bases). Germline V gives CDR1 SEHNR, CDR2 FQNEAQ (reference sequence). The CDR3 has 19 amino acids. V was pared by 5 bases and J by 1 base, with 21 bases between. The CDR3 protein is CASSPRPGQRTSGANVLTF. CDR3 coding DNA: TGTGCCAGCAGCCCTCGGCCCGGACAGAGAACTTCTGGGGCCAACGTCCTGACTTTC. The whole variable domain, filled in from reference TRBV7-9 and TRBJ2-6, reads DTGVSQNPRHKITKRGQNVTFRCDPISEHNRLYWYRQTLGQGPEFLTYFQNEAQLEKSRLLSDRFSAERPKGSFSTLEIQRTEQGDSAMYLCASSPRPGQRTSGANVLTFGAGSRLTVL.

The rearrangement joins TRBV6-5 to TRBJ1-1; D is perhaps TRBD1 (5 bases). CDR1 MNHEY and CDR2 SVGAGI come from the germline V gene. The CDR3 contains 14 residues. V lost 8 bases to trimming and J lost 0 bases, with 13 bases between them. The CDR3 coding sequence is TGTGCCAGCGCCGTCGGGGGAGTGAACACTGAAGCTTTCTTT. Amino acids: CASAVGGVNTEAFF.

This rearrangement joins TRBV7-2 to TRBJ2-3, with a tentative D call TRBD2 (7 bases). V was pared by 5 bases and J by 3 bases, with 15 bases between. Per the germline V gene, CDR1 is SGHTA and CDR2 is FQGNSA. This CDR3 region has 15 residues. The CDR3 region is CASSPVGGGTDTQYF. DNA of the CDR3: TGTGCCAGCAGCCCAGTAGGGGGAGGGACAGATACGCAGTATTTT.